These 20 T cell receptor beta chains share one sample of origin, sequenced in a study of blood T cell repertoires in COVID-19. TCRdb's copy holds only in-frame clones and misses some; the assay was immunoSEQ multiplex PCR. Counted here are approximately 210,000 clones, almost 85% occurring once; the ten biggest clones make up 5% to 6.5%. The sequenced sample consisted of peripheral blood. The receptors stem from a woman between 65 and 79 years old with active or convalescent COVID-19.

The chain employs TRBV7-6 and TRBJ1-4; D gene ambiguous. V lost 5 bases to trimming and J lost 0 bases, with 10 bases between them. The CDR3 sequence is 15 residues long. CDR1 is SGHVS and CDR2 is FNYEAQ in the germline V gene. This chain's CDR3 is CASSRYSSTNEKLFF. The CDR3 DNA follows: TGTGCCAGCAGCCGCTACAGCTCAACTAATGAAAAACTGTTTTTT.

CDR3 sequence: CAISAGGRYTF. In DNA form, the CDR3 reads TGTGCCATCAGTGCAGGGGGGCGCTACACCTTC. The chain couples TRBV10-3 to TRBJ1-2; 7 bases fit TRBD1. The length of the CDR3 is 11 residues. With 4 bases clipped from V and 9 bases from J, the junction kept 2 bases outside the gene matches. The germline CDR1 and CDR2 sequences are ENHRY and SYGVKD.

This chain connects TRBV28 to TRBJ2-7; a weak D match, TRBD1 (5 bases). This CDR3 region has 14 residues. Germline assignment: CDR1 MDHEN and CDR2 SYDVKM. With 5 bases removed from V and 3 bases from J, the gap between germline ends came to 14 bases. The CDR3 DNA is TGTGCCAGCAGTCCCAGGGTGCCCCACTACGAGCAGTACTTC. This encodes CASSPRVPHYEQYF.

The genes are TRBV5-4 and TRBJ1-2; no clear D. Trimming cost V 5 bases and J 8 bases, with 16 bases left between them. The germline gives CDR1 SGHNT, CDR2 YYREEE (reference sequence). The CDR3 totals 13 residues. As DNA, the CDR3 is TGTGCCAGCAGGGGGAGGGCCGTATGGGGCTACACCTTC. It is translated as CASRGRAVWGYTF.

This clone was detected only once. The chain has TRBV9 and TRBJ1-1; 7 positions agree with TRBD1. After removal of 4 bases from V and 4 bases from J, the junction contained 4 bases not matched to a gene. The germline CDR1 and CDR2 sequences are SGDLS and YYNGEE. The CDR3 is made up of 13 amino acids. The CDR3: CASSKGAGTEAFF. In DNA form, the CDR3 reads TGTGCCAGCAGCAAGGGGGCAGGCACTGAAGCTTTCTTT.

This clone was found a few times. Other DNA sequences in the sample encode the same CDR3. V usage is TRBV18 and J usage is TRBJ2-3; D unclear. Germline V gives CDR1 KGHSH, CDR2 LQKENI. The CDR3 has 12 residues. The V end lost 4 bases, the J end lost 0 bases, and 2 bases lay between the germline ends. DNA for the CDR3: TGTGCCAGCTCACTAAGCACAGATACGCAGTATTTT. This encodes CASSLSTDTQYF.

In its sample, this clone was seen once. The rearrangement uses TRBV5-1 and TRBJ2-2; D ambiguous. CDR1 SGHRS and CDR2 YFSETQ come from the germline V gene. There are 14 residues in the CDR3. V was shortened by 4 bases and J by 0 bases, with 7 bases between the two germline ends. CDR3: CASSPTPNTGELFF. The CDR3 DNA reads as TGCGCCAGCAGCCCAACACCGAACACCGGGGAGCTGTTTTTT.

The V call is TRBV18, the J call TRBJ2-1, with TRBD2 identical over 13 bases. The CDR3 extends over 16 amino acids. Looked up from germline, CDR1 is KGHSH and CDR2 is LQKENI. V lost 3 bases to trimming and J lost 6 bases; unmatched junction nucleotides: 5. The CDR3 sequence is CASSPTLAGGSNEQFF. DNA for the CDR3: TGTGCCAGCTCACCTACACTAGCGGGAGGGTCCAATGAGCAGTTCTTC.

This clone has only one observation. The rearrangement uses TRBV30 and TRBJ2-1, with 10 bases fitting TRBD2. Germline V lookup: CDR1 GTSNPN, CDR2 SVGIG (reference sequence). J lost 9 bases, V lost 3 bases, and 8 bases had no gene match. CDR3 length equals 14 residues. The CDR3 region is CAWSTSGARGEQFF. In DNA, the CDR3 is TGTGCCTGGAGCACTAGCGGGGCCCGGGGTGAGCAGTTCTTC. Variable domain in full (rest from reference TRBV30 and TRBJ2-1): SQTIHQWPATLVQPVGSPLSLECTVEGTSNPNLYWYRQAAGRGLQLLFYSVGIGQISSEVPQNLSASRPQDRQFILSSKKLLLSDSGFYLCAWSTSGARGEQFFGPGTRLTVL.

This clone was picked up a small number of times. CDR3 DNA: TGTGCCAGCAGTCGTACTAGCGGTGCCTACGAGCAGTACTTC. Translated, it gives CASSRTSGAYEQYF. This rearrangement joins TRBV27 to TRBJ2-7, with TRBD2 identical over 8 bases. This CDR3 contains 14 residues. Germline CDR1 and CDR2: MNHEY and SMNVEV (reference sequence). V lost 5 bases to trimming and J lost 2 bases; unmatched junction nucleotides: 5.

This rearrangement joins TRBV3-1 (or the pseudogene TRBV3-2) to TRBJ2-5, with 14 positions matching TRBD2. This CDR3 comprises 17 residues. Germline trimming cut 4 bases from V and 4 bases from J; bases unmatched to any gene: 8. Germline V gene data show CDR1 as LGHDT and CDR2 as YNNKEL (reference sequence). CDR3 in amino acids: CASSLLTSGRGGETQYF. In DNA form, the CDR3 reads TGTGCCAGCAGCCTTCTGACTAGCGGGAGGGGTGGAGAGACCCAGTACTTC.

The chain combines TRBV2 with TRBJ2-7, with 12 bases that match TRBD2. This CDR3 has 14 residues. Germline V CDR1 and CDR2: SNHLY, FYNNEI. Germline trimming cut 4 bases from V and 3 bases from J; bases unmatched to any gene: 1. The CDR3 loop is CASSVTSGSYEQYF. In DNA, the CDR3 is TGTGCCAGCAGTGTGACTAGCGGGAGCTACGAGCAGTACTTC.

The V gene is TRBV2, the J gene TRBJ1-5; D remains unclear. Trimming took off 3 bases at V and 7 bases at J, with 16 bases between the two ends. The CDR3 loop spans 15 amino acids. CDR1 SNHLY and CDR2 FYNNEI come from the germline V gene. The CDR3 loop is CASSEFSGIGQPQHF. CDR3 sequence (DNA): TGTGCCAGCAGTGAGTTTTCCGGGATCGGACAGCCCCAGCATTTT.

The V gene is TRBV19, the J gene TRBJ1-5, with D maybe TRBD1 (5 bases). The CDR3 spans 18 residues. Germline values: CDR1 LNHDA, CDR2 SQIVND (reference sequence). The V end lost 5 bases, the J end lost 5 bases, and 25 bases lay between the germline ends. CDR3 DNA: TGTGCCAGTAGTTGGGGAGGCGGGGGGTATCCCTTGGATCAGCCCCAGCATTTT. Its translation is CASSWGGGGYPLDQPQHF.

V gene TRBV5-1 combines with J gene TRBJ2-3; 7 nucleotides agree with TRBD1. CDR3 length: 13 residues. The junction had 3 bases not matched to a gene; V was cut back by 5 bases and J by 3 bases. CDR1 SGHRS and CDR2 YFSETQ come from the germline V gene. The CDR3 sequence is CASRTGTTDTQYF. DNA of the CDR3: TGCGCCAGCAGGACAGGGACGACAGATACGCAGTATTTT.

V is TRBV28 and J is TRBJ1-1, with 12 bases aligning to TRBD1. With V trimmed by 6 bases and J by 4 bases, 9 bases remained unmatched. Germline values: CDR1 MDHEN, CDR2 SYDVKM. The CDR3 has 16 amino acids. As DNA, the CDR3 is TGTGCCAGCAGGAGAAAGGGACAGGGGGCGATCACTGAAGCTTTCTTT. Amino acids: CASRRKGQGAITEAFF.

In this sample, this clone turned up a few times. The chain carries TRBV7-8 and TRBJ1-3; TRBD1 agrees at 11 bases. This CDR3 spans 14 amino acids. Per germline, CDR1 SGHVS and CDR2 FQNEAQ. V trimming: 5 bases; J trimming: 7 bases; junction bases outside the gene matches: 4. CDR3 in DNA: TGTGCCAGCAGCCTGGGACAGGGGGTCAACACCATATATTTT. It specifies CASSLGQGVNTIYF.

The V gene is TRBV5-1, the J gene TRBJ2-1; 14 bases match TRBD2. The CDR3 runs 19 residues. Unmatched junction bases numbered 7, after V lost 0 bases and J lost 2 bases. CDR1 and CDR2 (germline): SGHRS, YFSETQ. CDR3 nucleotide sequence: TGCGCCAGCAGCTTGGCTTCCGGACTAGCGGGAGGAACCTACAATGAGCAGTTCTTC. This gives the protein CASSLASGLAGGTYNEQFF.

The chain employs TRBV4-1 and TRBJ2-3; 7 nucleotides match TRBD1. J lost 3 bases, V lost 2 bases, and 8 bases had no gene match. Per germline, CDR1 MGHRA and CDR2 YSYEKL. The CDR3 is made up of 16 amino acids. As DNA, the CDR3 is TGCGCCAGCAGCCAACAGACAGGGATTGCGACAGATACGCAGTATTTT. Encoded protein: CASSQQTGIATDTQYF.

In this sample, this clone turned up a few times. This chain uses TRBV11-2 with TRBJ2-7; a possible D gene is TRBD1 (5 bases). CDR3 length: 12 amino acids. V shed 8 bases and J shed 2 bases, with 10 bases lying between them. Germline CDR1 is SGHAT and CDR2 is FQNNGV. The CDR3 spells CASSNRPYEQYF. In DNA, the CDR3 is TGTGCCAGCTCAAACAGGCCCTACGAGCAGTACTTC.